Detailed here is one TCR beta chain. It was with 60 Vbeta and 13 Jbeta primers that the PCR ran. Under the authors' procedure: Counted up in a later analysis, unique TCR beta chains came to about 80 million, with 9.5 million to 13 million shared. Profiling relied on immunoSEQ multiplex PCR, and the TCRdb table lists in-frame clones only, not all of them. V, J and clone size were drawn from that table, and D and trimming were deduced from the DNA. The sample includes 130,000 or so clones, more than 80% of them seen just once. Trimming took 6 bases from V and 6 from J; bases not matched to a gene: 9. The V gene's germline CDR1 is LNHNV and CDR2 YYDKDF (reference sequence). The CDR3 sequence is 15 residues long. The sample belongs to a study of cytomegalovirus exposure and HLA in healthy donors.

This TCR was sampled from a middle-aged man in good health and CMV-seronegative. The sequencing sample was made of PBMCs. This chain connects TRBV15 to TRBJ2-2, with 8 positions matching TRBD1. The CDR3 spells CATRDLGQGAGELFF. For the CDR3, the DNA is TGTGCCACCAGGGATCTCGGACAGGGCGCCGGGGAGCTGTTTTTT.